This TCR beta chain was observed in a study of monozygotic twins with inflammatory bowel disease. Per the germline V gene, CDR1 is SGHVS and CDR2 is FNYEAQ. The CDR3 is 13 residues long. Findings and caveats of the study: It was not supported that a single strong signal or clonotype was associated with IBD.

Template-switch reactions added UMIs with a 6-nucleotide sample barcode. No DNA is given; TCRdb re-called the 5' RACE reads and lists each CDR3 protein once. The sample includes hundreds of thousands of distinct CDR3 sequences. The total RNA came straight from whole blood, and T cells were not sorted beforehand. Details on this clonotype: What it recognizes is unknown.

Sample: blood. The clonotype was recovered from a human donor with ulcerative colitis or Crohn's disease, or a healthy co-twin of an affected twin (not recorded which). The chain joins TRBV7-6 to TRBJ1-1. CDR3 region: CASSPTSYTEAFF. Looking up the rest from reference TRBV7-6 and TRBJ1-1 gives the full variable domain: GAGVSQSPRYKVTKRGQDVALRCDPISGHVSLYWYRQALGQGPEFLTYFNYEAQQDKSGLPNDRFSAERPEGSISTLTIQRTEQRDSAMYRCASSPTSYTEAFFGQGTRLTVV.